The clone carrying this TCR beta chain occurred a few times. The data were produced by immunoSEQ multiplex PCR, yet TCRdb's version contains in-frame clones alone and is incomplete. The sample contains some 9,100 clones, about nine tenths of which appear only once. Germline V lookup: CDR1 SNHLY, CDR2 FYNNEI. V lost 3 bases, J lost 1 base, and 3 bases stayed unmatched. This CDR3 has 16 amino acids. This record belongs to a study of PD-1 blockade in classical Hodgkin lymphoma. Time point noted: newly diagnosed, previously untreated cHL patient sample. The CD8+ T cells came from thawed PBMCs through magnetic negative selection. PBMCs from untreated, newly diagnosed classical Hodgkin lymphoma were comparison samples.

The receptor was derived from a human donor with classical Hodgkin lymphoma. The sequenced sample consisted of CD8+ T cells from blood. J is TRBJ1-3 and V is TRBV2; 10 bases are shared with TRBD1. CDR3 loop: CASSDSGQGSGNTIYF. The CDR3 bases are TGTGCCAGCAGTGACTCGGGACAGGGGTCTGGAAACACCATATATTTT.